One sample yielded the 23 T cell receptor beta chains listed below, sequenced in a study of Ad26.COV2.S vaccination and SARS-CoV-2 variants. The data were produced by immunoSEQ multiplex PCR, yet TCRdb's version contains in-frame clones alone and is incomplete. This repertoire shows fewer than 100,000 clones, roughly 84% found once; its top ten account for 16%. Sequencing was performed on peripheral blood, taken after recovery from COVID-19. The receptors were gathered from a human donor who had recovered from COVID-19.

The V and J genes are TRBV10-1 and TRBJ1-1, with a tentative D call TRBD1 (5 bases). Per germline, CDR1 WNHNN and CDR2 SYGVQD (reference sequence). The V gene lost 0 bases and the J gene lost 6 bases, with 11 bases spanning the gap. This CDR3 region has 14 residues. Here the CDR3 reads CASSESNRRSEAFF. The CDR3 DNA is TGCGCCAGCAGTGAGTCGAACAGGAGATCTGAAGCTTTCTTT.

This rearrangement joins TRBV7-2 to TRBJ2-7; 7 bases are shared with TRBD2. V shed 5 bases, J shed 2 bases, and the junction held 18 bases outside the gene matches. The CDR3 consists of 18 residues. Germline V gene data show CDR1 as SGHTA and CDR2 as FQGNSA. In nucleotides, the CDR3 is TGTGCCAGCAGCCATCAAACTAATTCACCGACTAGCACCTACGAGCAGTACTTC. This gives the protein CASSHQTNSPTSTYEQYF.

V is TRBV11-3 and J is TRBJ1-1, with D possibly being TRBD1 (6 bases). V dropped 5 bases and J dropped 1 base, with 8 bases sitting between them. Germline lookup yields CDR1 SGHNT and CDR2 YENEEA. The CDR3 loop spans 13 amino acids. The chain's CDR3 is CASSPRGNTEAFF. Here the CDR3 DNA reads TGTGCCAGCAGCCCCAGGGGGAACACTGAAGCTTTCTTT. Full variable domain (remainder filled in from reference TRBV11-3 and TRBJ1-1): EAGVVQSPRYKIIEKKQPVAFWCNPISGHNTLYWYLQNLGQGPELLIRYENEEAVDDSQLPKDRFSAERLKGVDSTLKIQPAELGDSAVYLCASSPRGNTEAFFGQGTRLTVV.

The rearrangement links TRBV3-1 (or the pseudogene TRBV3-2) to TRBJ1-2; weak D call: TRBD1 (6 bases). V was clipped by 0 bases and J by 5 bases, with 10 bases between them. The CDR3 spans 14 residues. Germline CDR1 reads LGHDT; CDR2 reads YNNKEL (reference sequence). CDR3 in DNA: TGTGCCAGCAGCCAAGATGGGGGCGGGTATGGCTACACCTTC. Residues: CASSQDGGGYGYTF.

The rearrangement uses TRBV6-2 or TRBV6-3 and TRBJ2-7; the match to TRBD1 covers 8 bases. Germline V gives CDR1 MNHEY, CDR2 SVGEGT. CDR3 size: 16 residues. V lost 5 bases, J lost 3 bases, and 12 bases stayed unmatched. CDR3 sequence (DNA): TGTGCCAGCAGTCCCCTGAGGACAGGGCTCAGCTACGAGCAGTACTTC. Protein sequence: CASSPLRTGLSYEQYF.

CDR3 loop: CASSLDPVGFFLGYTF. Written as DNA, the CDR3 is TGTGCCAGCAGCTTGGATCCAGTAGGGTTTTTTCTAGGCTACACCTTC. The chain carries TRBV5-8 and TRBJ1-2; D ambiguous. Germline V gene lookup returns CDR1 SGHTS and CDR2 YDEGEE. V dropped 0 bases and J dropped 8 bases, with 20 bases sitting between them. The CDR3 extends over 16 amino acids.

This clone has a handful of counts. The chain recombines TRBV24-1 with TRBJ2-4; unclear D gene. Germline-derived CDR1 and CDR2 are KGHDR and SFDVKD. The length of the CDR3 is 11 residues. V was cut by 3 bases and J by 8 bases, with 4 bases left in between. The DNA of the CDR3 is TGTGCCACCAGTGATCGGGACATTCAGTACTTC. Its protein is CATSDRDIQYF.

This clone was seen a handful of times. The V and J genes are TRBV18 and TRBJ2-7; TRBD1 matches at 11 bases. This CDR3 has 16 residues. V lost 2 bases and J lost 2; bases outside the gene matches: 5. In germline, CDR1 is KGHSH, CDR2 LQKENI. The CDR3 bases are TGTGCCAGCTCACCAACCCCGGGACAGGGGGCCTACGAGCAGTACTTC. It specifies CASSPTPGQGAYEQYF.

The CDR3 DNA reads as TGTGCCAGCAGTTTATGGGGGGACGGTAACTATGGCTACACCTTC. It translates to CASSLWGDGNYGYTF. The chain employs TRBV28 and TRBJ1-2; a possible D gene is TRBD1 (5 bases). Germline lookup yields CDR1 MDHEN and CDR2 SYDVKM. Trimming cost V 0 bases and J 1 base, with 9 bases left between them. The CDR3 consists of 15 residues.

This clone was seen just once. This rearrangement joins TRBV7-2 to TRBJ2-1, with D perhaps TRBD1 (5 bases). This CDR3 is built from 13 residues. CDR1 and CDR2 from the germline V gene are SGHTA and FQGNSA. The V gene lost 5 bases and the J gene lost 4 bases, with 9 bases spanning the gap. This CDR3 is CASSVTGYNEQFF. CDR3 sequence (DNA): TGTGCCAGCAGCGTTACAGGATACAATGAGCAGTTCTTC.

This clone was found once. The V and J genes are TRBV5-1 and TRBJ2-5, with 7 bases matching TRBD2. Trimming removed 0 bases from V and 3 bases from J; junction bases left unmatched: 11. Per germline, CDR1 SGHRS and CDR2 YFSETQ. CDR3 size: 17 residues. The CDR3 region has the DNA TGCGCCAGCAGCTTGGTACTAGGTGTTGCGGGAGAAGAGACCCAGTACTTC. It codes for CASSLVLGVAGEETQYF.

The chain has TRBV27 and TRBJ2-1; D unresolved. The CDR3 contains 13 residues. CDR1 is MNHEY, CDR2 SMNVEV, per germline (reference sequence). Trimming took off 5 bases at V and 5 bases at J, with 10 bases between the two ends. The CDR3 coding sequence is TGTGCCAGCAGTCTCCGCGGCCACAATGAGCAGTTCTTC. It encodes CASSLRGHNEQFF.

The rearrangement uses TRBV7-9 and TRBJ2-7; D unclear. The CDR3 has 12 residues. V dropped 2 bases and J dropped 2 bases, with 4 bases sitting between them. Germline-derived CDR1 and CDR2 are SEHNR and FQNEAQ (reference sequence). In nucleotides, the CDR3 is TGTGCCAGCAGCTTAAGACCCTACGAGCAGTACTTC. Translating gives CASSLRPYEQYF. The full variable domain, its missing parts supplied by reference TRBV7-9 and TRBJ2-7, is DTGVSQNPRHKITKRGQNVTFRCDPISEHNRLYWYRQTLGQGPEFLTYFQNEAQLEKSRLLSDRFSAERPKGSFSTLEIQRTEQGDSAMYLCASSLRPYEQYFGPGTRLTVT.

The chain links TRBV9 to TRBJ2-3; D is possibly TRBD2 (6 bases). CDR3 length: 16 residues. Germline V gives CDR1 SGDLS, CDR2 YYNGEE. The V gene lost 0 bases and the J gene lost 2 bases, with 13 bases spanning the gap. The CDR3 is CASSVVSSAYTDTQYF. The CDR3 nucleotides read TGTGCCAGCAGCGTAGTCTCTAGCGCCTACACAGATACGCAGTATTTT.

The rearrangement joins TRBV29-1 to TRBJ1-5, with 9 nucleotides matching TRBD1. From germline, CDR1 is SQVTM and CDR2 ANQGSEA. The CDR3 is 15 residues long. V lost 4 bases and J lost 4; bases outside the gene matches: 8. The CDR3 here is CSVGVGTGTNQPQHF. CDR3 sequence (DNA): TGCAGCGTTGGCGTCGGGACAGGGACAAATCAGCCCCAGCATTTT.

The chain employs TRBV7-2 and TRBJ2-1; no reliable D call. The V gene's germline CDR1 is SGHTA and CDR2 FQGNSA. This CDR3 has 16 residues. Trimming stripped 6 bases from V and 4 bases from J, with 19 bases between. CDR3 sequence: CASRSRTQKRYNEQFF. Here the CDR3 DNA reads TGTGCCAGCAGGTCACGGACCCAGAAACGTTACAATGAGCAGTTCTTC.

The rearrangement uses TRBV18 and TRBJ1-4, with D possibly TRBD1 on 5 matching bases. The CDR3 has 16 residues. CDR1 and CDR2 from the germline V gene are KGHSH and LQKENI. V lost 6 bases to trimming and J lost 5 bases, with 19 bases between them. The CDR3 loop is CASSRDPRATNEKLFF. In DNA, the CDR3 is TGTGCCAGCTCCCGGGACCCTCGGGCGACAAATGAAAAACTGTTTTTT.

The chain employs TRBV4-2 and TRBJ2-3; TRBD2 aligns across 8 bases. CDR3 length: 14 residues. Germline trimming cut 1 base from V and 3 bases from J; bases unmatched to any gene: 0. Germline values: CDR1 LGHNA, CDR2 YNFKEQ. As DNA, the CDR3 is TGTGCCAGCAGCCAAGCTAGCGGGACAGATACGCAGTATTTT. Protein product: CASSQASGTDTQYF.

V gene TRBV12-3 or TRBV12-4 combines with J gene TRBJ1-2, with no clear D. The ends were cut back, 4 bases at V and 10 bases at J, with 13 bases in the middle. CDR3 length: 12 amino acids. As DNA, the CDR3 is TGTGCCAGCAGTTCGGGCAGTAGCCCCTACACCTTC. Translated: CASSSGSSPYTF.

The V and J genes are TRBV20-1 and TRBJ1-1; 10 bases map to TRBD1. Germline V CDR1 and CDR2: DFQATT, SNEGSKA (reference sequence). With V trimmed by 6 bases and J by 8 bases, 3 bases remained unmatched. This CDR3 has 11 residues. Here the CDR3 DNA reads TGCAGTGCCTCGGGACAGGGGGAAGCTTTCTTT. Translating gives CSASGQGEAFF.

The chain is built from TRBV28 and TRBJ2-3; 8 nucleotides match TRBD1. Germline assignment: CDR1 MDHEN and CDR2 SYDVKM. The CDR3 is made up of 14 amino acids. V lost 8 bases to trimming and J lost 7 bases; unmatched junction nucleotides: 11. CDR3 residues: CASHQGTGVYTQYF. CDR3 DNA sequence: TGTGCCAGCCACCAAGGGACAGGAGTCTATACGCAGTATTTT.

This chain uses TRBV7-9 with TRBJ1-1; 9 nucleotides match TRBD1. V lost 3 bases, J lost 5 bases, and 10 bases stayed unmatched. Germline V CDR1 and CDR2: SEHNR, FQNEAQ (reference sequence). This CDR3 spans 16 amino acids. CDR3 region: CASSFPYRGRRTEAFF. CDR3 coding DNA: TGTGCCAGCAGCTTCCCGTACAGGGGGCGCCGGACTGAAGCTTTCTTT.

The V call is TRBV19, the J call TRBJ1-2; 8 nucleotides align to TRBD1. Unmatched junction bases numbered 8, after V lost 5 bases and J lost 3 bases. Germline V CDR1 and CDR2: LNHDA, SQIVND (reference sequence). This CDR3 has 15 amino acids. CDR3 amino acids: CASSLVGQGHYGYTF. The DNA of the CDR3 is TGTGCCAGTAGTCTGGTCGGACAGGGACACTATGGCTACACCTTC.